These 17 T cell receptor beta chains came from one sample sequenced in a study of a mutant IDH1 vaccine in newly diagnosed glioma. The method was immunoSEQ multiplex PCR; TCRdb's version includes in-frame clones alone and lacks a portion of them. The table shows over 80,000 clones, with around nine tenths occurring only once. The sample's time point: baseline, week 1 (first vaccination visit). Specified treatment: pre-vaccination baseline after standard-of-care therapy. Sequencing was performed on PBMCs, taken from a glioma patient treated with radiotherapy, temozolomide or both. The receptor set was obtained from a woman aged 45 to 65 with glioma.

The rearrangement uses TRBV29-1 and TRBJ2-7; D is uncertain. Deletions cut 4 bases from V and 0 bases from J, with 7 bases between. Germline V gene lookup returns CDR1 SQVTM and CDR2 ANQGSEA. The CDR3 sequence is 12 residues long. The CDR3 coding sequence is TGCAGCGTTGGTCCAGGCTCCTACGAGCAGTACTTC. Its protein product is CSVGPGSYEQYF.

The chain links TRBV5-4 to TRBJ1-1; 8 nucleotides match TRBD1. Germline-derived CDR1 and CDR2 are SGHNT and YYREEE (reference sequence). The V segment lost 4 bases and the J segment 0 bases; nucleotides outside the gene matches: 2. This CDR3 spans 14 amino acids. CDR3 residues: CASSPQGVNTEAFF. The CDR3 DNA sequence: TGTGCCAGCAGCCCACAGGGGGTGAACACTGAAGCTTTCTTT.

The chain couples TRBV11-2 to TRBJ2-3, with TRBD2 matching over 7 bases. The CDR3 runs to 13 residues. Germline loops: CDR1 SGHAT, CDR2 FQNNGV. Germline trimming cut 2 bases from V and 7 bases from J; bases unmatched to any gene: 3. CDR3 nucleotides: TGTGCCAGCAGCTTACAAGCGGGGAATACGCAGTATTTT. Its translation: CASSLQAGNTQYF.

This rearrangement joins TRBV7-3 to TRBJ2-2, with 11 bases lining up with TRBD2. With 2 bases clipped from V and 4 bases from J, the junction kept 3 bases outside the gene matches. The V gene's germline CDR1 is SGHTA and CDR2 FQGTGA. This CDR3 contains 16 residues. The CDR3 DNA reads TGTGCCAGCAGCTTAGTGGGGACTAGCGGCACCGGGGAGCTGTTTTTT. The encoded protein is CASSLVGTSGTGELFF.

The rearrangement uses TRBV6-5 and TRBJ2-5; possibly TRBD2 for D (6 bases). Trimming took 2 bases from V and 4 from J, leaving 17 bases between them. CDR3 size: 16 residues. Germline assignment: CDR1 MNHEY and CDR2 SVGAGI. In DNA, the CDR3 is TGTGCCAGCAGTTACAGGGGCGGCGGGATCGGAGAGACCCAGTACTTC. It codes for CASSYRGGGIGETQYF.

This sequence joins TRBV5-1 and TRBJ2-1; 9 nucleotides agree with TRBD2. This CDR3 is built from 15 residues. CDR1 SGHRS and CDR2 YFSETQ come from the germline V gene. V lost 0 bases and J lost 8; bases outside the gene matches: 6. The CDR3 nucleotides are TGCGCCAGCAGCTTGGCTCTTAGCGGGAGTGATGAGCAGTTCTTC. The encoded protein is CASSLALSGSDEQFF.

The chain uses TRBV6-1 and TRBJ1-5; D gene unclear. Trimming left V 2 bases short and J 3 bases short, with 8 bases between. This CDR3 is 14 amino acids long. Germline-derived CDR1 and CDR2 are MNHNS and SASEGT. The CDR3 reads CASSESGANQPQHF. CDR3 sequence (DNA): TGTGCCAGCAGTGAATCGGGCGCCAATCAGCCCCAGCATTTT.

This rearrangement joins TRBV4-1 to TRBJ2-5; 16 nucleotides match TRBD2. The trim removed 4 bases at V and 4 bases at J, leaving 9 bases unmatched. Germline values: CDR1 MGHRA, CDR2 YSYEKL. The CDR3 covers 18 residues. In DNA form, the CDR3 reads TGCGCCAGCAGCCGAGGGACTAGCGGGAGGGCCGCTGGAGAGACCCAGTACTTC. Translated: CASSRGTSGRAAGETQYF.

Regarding this clone: The junction does not match germline at one end; this may be a read error. The chain combines TRBV11-2 with TRBJ2-7; 9 bases align to TRBD1. CDR1 and CDR2 from the germline V gene are SGHAT and FQNNGV. The CDR3 is 13 amino acids. The CDR3 loop reads CASSLDRTGVPNF. CDR3 nucleotide sequence: TGTGCCAGCAGCTTAGATAGGACAGGGGTTCCTAACTTC.

This chain joins TRBV6-5 and TRBJ2-1, with 9 bases aligning to TRBD2. The J segment lost 12 bases and the V segment lost 0 bases, leaving 9 bases of the junction unmatched. Germline lookup yields CDR1 MNHEY and CDR2 SVGAGI. The CDR3 sequence is 15 residues long. The DNA for the CDR3 is TGTGCCAGCAGTTACTCGCGGCGGGGGGGTTTGAGGCAGTTCTTC. Translated: CASSYSRRGGLRQFF.

The gene calls are TRBV4-2 and TRBJ2-7, with 7 bases aligning to TRBD2. CDR3 length equals 15 residues. V dropped 1 base and J dropped 0; count of bases not matched to a gene: 3. Germline loops: CDR1 LGHNA, CDR2 YNFKEQ. The DNA of the CDR3 is TGTGCCAGCAGCCAAGGCCAGCGGGGCTCCTACGAGCAGTACTTC. Its protein is CASSQGQRGSYEQYF.

The chain couples TRBV6-1 to TRBJ1-5; D is ambiguous. The CDR3 covers 13 residues. Per the germline V gene, CDR1 is MNHNS and CDR2 is SASEGT. Between the trimmed V and J ends, which lost 6 bases and 7 bases, there was a span of 13 bases. CDR3 nucleotide sequence: TGTGCCAGCAGGGACCCCCTTCGCCAGCCCCAGCATTTT. Its translation: CASRDPLRQPQHF.

This rearrangement joins TRBV7-2 to TRBJ1-1; no clear D gene. The CDR3 has 14 residues. CDR1 is SGHTA and CDR2 is FQGNSA in the germline V gene. V lost 2 bases, J lost 0 bases, and 7 bases lay in between. The CDR3 region has the DNA TGTGCCAGCAGCTTATTTGGGATGAACACTGAAGCTTTCTTT. Translated: CASSLFGMNTEAFF.

This clone was observed a few times. The CDR3 DNA sequence: TGTGCCAGTCGCATTACCGGGACAGGGGACTCCGGCTACACCTTC. This codes for CASRITGTGDSGYTF. V usage is TRBV2 and J usage is TRBJ1-2; 10 nucleotides align to TRBD1. The length of the CDR3 is 15 residues. The trim removed 9 bases at V and 8 bases at J, leaving 15 bases unmatched. Germline V gene lookup returns CDR1 SNHLY and CDR2 FYNNEI.

The chain combines TRBV9 with TRBJ1-3; D gene uncertain. Between the trimmed V and J ends, which lost 0 bases and 0 bases, there was a span of 10 bases. Germline CDR1 SGDLS, CDR2 YYNGEE. The CDR3 sequence is 16 residues long. CDR3: CASSVAGHNSGNTIYF. As DNA, the CDR3 is TGTGCCAGCAGCGTAGCCGGCCACAACTCTGGAAACACCATATATTTT.

The CDR3 protein is CASSLSLAGPYNEQFF. The CDR3 bases are TGTGCCAGCAGTTTATCGTTGGCGGGGCCATACAATGAGCAGTTCTTC. The chain recombines TRBV27 with TRBJ2-1; a weak D match, TRBD2 (6 bases). Germline V gene lookup returns CDR1 MNHEY and CDR2 SMNVEV (reference sequence). The CDR3 spans 16 residues. The germline V and J ends were trimmed by 0 bases and 4 bases, with 13 bases remaining between them.

A single count supports this clone. The chain recombines TRBV7-3 with TRBJ2-1, with TRBD2 identical over 8 bases. This CDR3 region has 15 residues. CDR1 is SGHTA, CDR2 FQGTGA, per germline. Germline trimming cut 1 base from V and 4 bases from J; bases unmatched to any gene: 3. CDR3 sequence (DNA): TGTGCCAGCAGCTTAATAGCGGGGTCATACAATGAGCAGTTCTTC. Translating gives CASSLIAGSYNEQFF.